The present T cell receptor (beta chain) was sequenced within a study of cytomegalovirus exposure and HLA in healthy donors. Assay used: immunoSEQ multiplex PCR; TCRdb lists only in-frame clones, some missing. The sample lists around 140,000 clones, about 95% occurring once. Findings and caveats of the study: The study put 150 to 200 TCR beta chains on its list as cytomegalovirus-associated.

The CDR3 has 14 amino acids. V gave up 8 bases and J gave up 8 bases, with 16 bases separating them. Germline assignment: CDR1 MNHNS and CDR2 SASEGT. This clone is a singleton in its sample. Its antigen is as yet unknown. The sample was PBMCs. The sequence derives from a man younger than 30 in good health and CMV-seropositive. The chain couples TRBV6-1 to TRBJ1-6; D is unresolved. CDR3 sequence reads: CASFSGRQDSPLHF. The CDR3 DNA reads TGTGCCAGCTTTTCCGGCAGGCAAGATTCACCCCTCCACTTT.